The table lists the clone carrying this T cell receptor beta chain with a few counts. Amplification of TCR beta CDR3 regions used RNA as the template. Using the HTBI primer set, a first-round RT-PCR was run on the TCR CDR3. TCRdb reprocessed the multiplex PCR reads with MiXCR, giving one entry per CDR3 protein. The sample comprises fewer than 900,000 distinct CDR3 sequences, over 15% of which are singletons, and roughly 8% rests with the top ten. The data originate from a study of T cells in Graves' hyperthyroidism and ophthalmopathy. Trimming left V 2 bases short and J 5 bases short, with 12 bases between. Germline assignment: CDR1 MNHEY and CDR2 SVGAGI. The CDR3 spans 14 residues.

Specimen: blood. The origin of this receptor is a man between 18 and 35 years old with Graves' hyperthyroidism. The J gene is TRBJ1-2, the V gene TRBV6-5; D might be TRBD1 (5 bases). The CDR3 bases are TGTGCCAGCAGTTACCTGGGGCCAAGGTATGGCTACACCTTC. It specifies CASSYLGPRYGYTF.